This T cell receptor beta chain was recovered during a study of response to subunit inactivated influenza vaccine. There are a few counts of this clonotype. Its antigen is still unknown. CDR1 and CDR2 (germline): SGHRS, YFSETQ. This CDR3 has 15 amino acids. Deletions cut 1 base from V and 2 bases from J, with 12 bases between. Findings of the study overall: With each seasonal influenza vaccination, the authors suggested, few new T cells are recruited.

TCRdb independently ran MiXCR on the RT-PCR reads; one entry per CDR3 protein. Here the sample spans approximately 530,000 distinct CDR3 sequences, 6% to 9% being singletons. The chain employs TRBV5-1 and TRBJ1-2; possibly TRBD1 for D (5 bases). This sample comprised PBMCs from blood, obtained roughly 24 months after vaccination. This clonotype was obtained from a man between 50 and 69 years old who received an inactivated influenza vaccine. CDR3 sequence reads: CASSLRQDINYGYTF. CDR3 sequence (DNA): TGCGCCAGCAGCTTGCGGCAGGACATAAACTATGGCTACACCTTC.